This T cell receptor beta chain was retrieved from a study of T cell responses to AZD1222 COVID-19 vaccine. The data were produced by immunoSEQ multiplex PCR, yet TCRdb's version contains in-frame clones alone and is incomplete. This table has roughly 150,000 clones, around 88% appearing once. The CDR3 has 14 residues. The V gene lost 2 bases and the J gene lost 2 bases, with 10 bases spanning the gap. Germline CDR1 is SGHRS and CDR2 is YFSETQ. The chain combines TRBV5-1 with TRBJ1-2, with D unresolved. Sample: peripheral blood, taken on day 0 of MenACWY control vaccination. The TCR originated in an adult in good health. CDR3 DNA sequence: TGCGCCAGCAGCTTTGAGACACCAAACTATGGCTACACCTTC. Protein: CASSFETPNYGYTF. The complete variable domain, with remaining parts taken from reference TRBV5-1 and TRBJ1-2, reads KAGVTQTPRYLIKTRGQQVTLSCSPISGHRSVSWYQQTPGQGLQFLFEYFSETQRNKGNFPGRFSGRQFSNSRSEMNVSTLELGDSALYLCASSFETPNYGYTFGSGTRLTVV.